Each of the 13 T cell receptor beta chains below was sequenced from the same sample in a study of long-term antiretroviral therapy in people with HIV. Investigators performed immunoSEQ version v3.0 at survey level. Assay: immunoSEQ multiplex PCR; the TCRdb copy retains only in-frame clones and omits some. The sample lists tens of thousands of clones; roughly 92% were seen once. Specimen: unsorted PBMCs, collected less than 6.8 years after starting antiretroviral therapy. These receptors came from a woman aged 35 to 49 with HIV.

The count of this clone is one. V usage is TRBV2 and J usage is TRBJ1-5, with 9 positions matching TRBD1. V trimming: 6 bases; J trimming: 2 bases; junction bases outside the gene matches: 2. The CDR3 spans 14 residues. The V gene's germline CDR1 is SNHLY and CDR2 FYNNEI. The DNA for the CDR3 is TGTGCCAGCAGCGACAGGGGGGGCAATCAGCCCCAGCATTTT. Encoded protein: CASSDRGGNQPQHF.

V usage is TRBV10-2 and J usage is TRBJ2-5; 8 nucleotides align to TRBD1. CDR1 and CDR2 (germline): WSHSY, SAAADI. V trimming: 8 bases; J trimming: 5 bases; junction bases outside the gene matches: 10. The CDR3 is 14 amino acids. CDR3 nucleotide sequence: TGCGCCAGCGGCCGGGACAGGTCCGGGGAGACCCAGTACTTC. Protein: CASGRDRSGETQYF.

CDR3 in amino acids: CSVEASVNNQPQHF. In DNA form, the CDR3 reads TGCAGCGTTGAGGCCAGCGTTAACAATCAGCCCCAGCATTTT. The chain recombines TRBV29-1 with TRBJ1-5; D uncertain. CDR1 SQVTM and CDR2 ANQGSEA come from the germline V gene. The CDR3 loop spans 14 amino acids. V was shortened by 3 bases and J by 3 bases, with 12 bases between the two germline ends.

The chain's CDR3 is CASSTRGPASNYGYTF. In DNA, the CDR3 is TGTGCCAGCAGCACAAGAGGGCCTGCCTCTAACTATGGCTACACCTTC. The V gene is TRBV7-9, the J gene TRBJ1-2, with no clear D. Between the trimmed V and J ends, which lost 5 bases and 0 bases, there was a span of 16 bases. This CDR3 contains 16 residues. CDR1 and CDR2 from the germline V gene are SEHNR and FQNEAQ (reference sequence).

The rearrangement joins TRBV11-3 to TRBJ1-1, with D tentatively TRBD1 (5 bases). The CDR3 loop spans 14 amino acids. Trimming shortened V by 5 bases and J by 7 bases, and 17 bases separated the two germline ends. Germline CDR1 is SGHNT and CDR2 is YENEEA. The CDR3 region is CASSNAGTENEAFF. As DNA, the CDR3 is TGTGCCAGCAGCAACGCCGGGACCGAGAATGAAGCTTTCTTT.

The gene calls are TRBV12-1 and TRBJ1-2. TRBV12-1 is an annotated pseudogene. The length of the CDR3 is 19 residues. The CDR3 DNA sequence: TGTGCCAGCAGCTTTACCGAGACCCCAGGACGGCAGTTCCCCTATGGCTACACCTTC. This translates into CASSFTETPGRQFPYGYTF.

The gene calls are TRBV7-2 and TRBJ2-3; weak D call: TRBD1 (5 bases). Germline V gene sequence: CDR1 SGHTA, CDR2 FQGNSA. This CDR3 has 14 amino acids. Trimming took off 5 bases at V and 3 bases at J, with 12 bases between the two ends. CDR3 DNA: TGTGCCAGCAGCGCCAGGGCCCAGACAGATACGCAGTATTTT. Protein sequence: CASSARAQTDTQYF.

This clone was counted a few times. V usage is TRBV6-5 and J usage is TRBJ1-1; the D is unclear. Germline values: CDR1 MNHEY, CDR2 SVGAGI. The CDR3 consists of 15 residues. The ends were cut back, 5 bases at V and 0 bases at J, with 13 bases in the middle. In DNA, the CDR3 is TGTGCCAGCAGTAAACTTTTAAACATGAACACTGAAGCTTTCTTT. It yields the protein CASSKLLNMNTEAFF.

V usage is TRBV5-1 and J usage is TRBJ1-1; TRBD1 matches at 7 bases. Trimming cost V 1 base and J 5 bases; bases outside gene matches: 5. The length of the CDR3 is 14 residues. Germline-derived CDR1 and CDR2 are SGHRS and YFSETQ. CDR3 loop: CASSLTGVGTEAFF. As DNA, the CDR3 is TGCGCCAGCAGCTTGACAGGGGTCGGGACTGAAGCTTTCTTT.

This clone was picked up one time. This sequence joins TRBV7-2 and TRBJ1-4, with D unresolved. Per germline, CDR1 SGHTA and CDR2 FQGNSA. Trimming pared 0 bases from V and 8 bases from J, leaving 13 bases between. The CDR3 consists of 15 residues. CDR3 bases: TGTGCCAGCAGCTTAGCCCGGACGGCGGGCGAAAAACTGTTTTTT. This sequence encodes CASSLARTAGEKLFF.

For the CDR3, the DNA is TGTGCCAGCAGCGGGAGCGGAGGAAACACCATATATTTT. Its protein product is CASSGSGGNTIYF. V is TRBV6-6 and J is TRBJ1-3, with D hard to call. CDR1 and CDR2 from the germline V gene are MNHNY and SVGAGI (reference sequence). This CDR3 contains 13 residues. Trimming pared 6 bases from V and 4 bases from J, leaving 10 bases between.

The CDR3 DNA reads TGCGCCAGCAGCTTGGCCTCCGCAACTAATGAAAAACTGTTTTTT. Its protein is CASSLASATNEKLFF. The chain couples TRBV5-1 to TRBJ1-4; D gene ambiguous. The CDR3 is 15 amino acids. V shed 0 bases and J shed 0 bases, with 6 bases lying between them. The germline V gene has CDR1 SGHRS and CDR2 YFSETQ.

The chain is built from TRBV10-3 and TRBJ2-6; D unclear. This CDR3 has 20 residues. Germline CDR1 reads ENHRY; CDR2 reads SYGVKD. V was trimmed by 2 bases and J by 0 bases, leaving 20 bases between them. The CDR3 protein is CAISETDGRQRASGANVLTF. CDR3 in DNA: TGTGCCATCAGTGAGACCGACGGCCGGCAAAGAGCCTCTGGGGCCAACGTCCTGACTTTC.